This T cell receptor beta chain emerged from a study of T cell responses to AZD1222 COVID-19 vaccine. Notes on the study in general: Clonal diversity was possibly underestimated, and the donors were mostly white British, with more females. Vaccine-associated CD4 TCRs ranged over spike, dominating at 160-218 and 743-854.

Assay: immunoSEQ multiplex PCR; the TCRdb copy retains only in-frame clones and omits some. This table holds about 160,000 clones, 80% to 90% found once. Germline V lookup: CDR1 SGHAT, CDR2 FQDESV (reference sequence). This CDR3 spans 11 amino acids. Notes on this clone: The antigen is not known. One end of the junction does not line up with germline, which may come from a read error.

The receptor comes from an adult in good health. The sample here was peripheral blood, taken on day 0 of AZD1222 vaccination. This chain joins TRBV11-1 and TRBJ1-1; D unresolved. The chain's CDR3 is CASSFRTESFF. CDR3 sequence (DNA): TGTGCCAGCAGCTTCCGCACTGAATCTTTCTTT.